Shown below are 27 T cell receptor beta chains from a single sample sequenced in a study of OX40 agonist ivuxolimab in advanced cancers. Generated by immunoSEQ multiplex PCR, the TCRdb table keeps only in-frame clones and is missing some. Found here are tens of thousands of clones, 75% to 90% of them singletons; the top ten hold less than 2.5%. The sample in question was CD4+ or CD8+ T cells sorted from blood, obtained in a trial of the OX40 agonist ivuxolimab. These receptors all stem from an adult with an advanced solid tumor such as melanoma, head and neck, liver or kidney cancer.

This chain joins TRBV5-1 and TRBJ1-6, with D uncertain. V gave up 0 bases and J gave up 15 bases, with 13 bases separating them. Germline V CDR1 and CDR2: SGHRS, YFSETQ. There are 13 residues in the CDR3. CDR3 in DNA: TGCGCCAGCAGCTTGGATACCGAGCTGGGCCTCCACTTT. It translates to CASSLDTELGLHF.

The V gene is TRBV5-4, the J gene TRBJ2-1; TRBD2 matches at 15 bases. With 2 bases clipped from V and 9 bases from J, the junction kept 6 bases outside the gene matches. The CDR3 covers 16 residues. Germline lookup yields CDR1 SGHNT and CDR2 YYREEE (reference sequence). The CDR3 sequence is CASSFGLAGGPVEQFF. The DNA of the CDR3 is TGTGCCAGCAGCTTTGGACTAGCGGGGGGGCCAGTTGAGCAGTTCTTC.

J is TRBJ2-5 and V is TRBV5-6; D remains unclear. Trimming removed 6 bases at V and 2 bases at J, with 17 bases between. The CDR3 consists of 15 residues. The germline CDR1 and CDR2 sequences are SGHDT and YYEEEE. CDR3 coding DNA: TGTGCCAGCAAAAGTCAAGGTTGGGTACAAGAGACCCAGTACTTC. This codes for CASKSQGWVQETQYF.

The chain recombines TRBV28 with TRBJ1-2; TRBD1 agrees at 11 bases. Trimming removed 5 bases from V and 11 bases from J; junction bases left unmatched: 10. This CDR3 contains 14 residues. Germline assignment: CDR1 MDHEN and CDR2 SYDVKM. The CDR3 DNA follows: TGTGCCAGCAGTCGGGACAGGGGGTCTCTCGGGTACACCTTC. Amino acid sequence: CASSRDRGSLGYTF.

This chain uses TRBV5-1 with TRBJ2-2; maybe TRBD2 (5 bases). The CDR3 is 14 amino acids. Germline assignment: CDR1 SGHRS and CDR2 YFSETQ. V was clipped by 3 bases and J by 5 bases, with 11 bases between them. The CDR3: CASSYGLRTGELFF. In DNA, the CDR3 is TGCGCCAGCAGCTATGGACTGAGAACCGGGGAGCTGTTTTTT.

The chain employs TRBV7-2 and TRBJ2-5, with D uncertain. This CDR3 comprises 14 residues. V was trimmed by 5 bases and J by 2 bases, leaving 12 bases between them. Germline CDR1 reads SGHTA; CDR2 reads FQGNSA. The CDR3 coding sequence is TGTGCCAGCAGCCCTCGACGGAGTCAAGAGACCCAGTACTTC. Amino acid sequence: CASSPRRSQETQYF.

CDR3 DNA: TGTGCCAGCAGCCCAGCCAATGAGCAGTTCTTC. Encoded protein: CASSPANEQFF. The chain combines TRBV9 with TRBJ2-1, with D hard to call. The CDR3 has 11 residues. Trimming removed 4 bases from V and 6 bases from J, with 5 bases in between. Germline assignment: CDR1 SGDLS and CDR2 YYNGEE.

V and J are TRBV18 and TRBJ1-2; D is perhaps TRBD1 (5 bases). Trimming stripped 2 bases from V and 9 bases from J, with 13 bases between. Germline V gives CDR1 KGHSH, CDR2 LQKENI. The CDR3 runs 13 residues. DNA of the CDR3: TGTGCCAGCTCACCAACGGCAGGGCCCAGCTACACCTTC. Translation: CASSPTAGPSYTF.

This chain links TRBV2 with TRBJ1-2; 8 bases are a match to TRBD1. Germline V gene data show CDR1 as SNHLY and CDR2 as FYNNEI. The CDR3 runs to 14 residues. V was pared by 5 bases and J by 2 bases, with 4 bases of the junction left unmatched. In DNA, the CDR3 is TGTGCCAGCAGTAGGACAGGGCCCAACTATGGCTACACCTTC. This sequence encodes CASSRTGPNYGYTF.

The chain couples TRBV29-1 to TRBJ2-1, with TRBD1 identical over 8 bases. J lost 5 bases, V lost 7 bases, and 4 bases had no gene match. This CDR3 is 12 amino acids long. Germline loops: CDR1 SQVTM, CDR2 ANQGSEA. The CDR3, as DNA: TGCAGCGGTGGACAGGGTGACAATGAGCAGTTCTTC. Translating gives CSGGQGDNEQFF.

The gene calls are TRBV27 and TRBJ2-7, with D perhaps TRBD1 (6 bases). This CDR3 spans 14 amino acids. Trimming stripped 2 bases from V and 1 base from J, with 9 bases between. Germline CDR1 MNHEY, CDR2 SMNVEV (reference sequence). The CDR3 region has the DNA TGTGCCAGCAGTTTAAACAGGGATTCCTACGAGCAGTACTTC. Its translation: CASSLNRDSYEQYF.

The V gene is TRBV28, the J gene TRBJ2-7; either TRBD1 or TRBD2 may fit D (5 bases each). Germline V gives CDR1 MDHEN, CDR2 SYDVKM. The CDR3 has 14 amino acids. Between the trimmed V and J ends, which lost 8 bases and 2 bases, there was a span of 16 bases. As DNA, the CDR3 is TGTGCCAGCGTCCGGGACGGAGTCGCCTACGAGCAGTACTTC. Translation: CASVRDGVAYEQYF.

The CDR3 reads CASSSQTGIDTQYF. CDR3 nucleotide sequence: TGTGCCAGCAGCTCACAGACAGGGATAGATACGCAGTATTTT. V and J are TRBV7-2 and TRBJ2-3; 7 nucleotides align to TRBD1. Germline-derived CDR1 and CDR2 are SGHTA and FQGNSA. With 4 bases clipped from V and 5 bases from J, the junction kept 6 bases outside the gene matches. The CDR3 runs to 14 residues.

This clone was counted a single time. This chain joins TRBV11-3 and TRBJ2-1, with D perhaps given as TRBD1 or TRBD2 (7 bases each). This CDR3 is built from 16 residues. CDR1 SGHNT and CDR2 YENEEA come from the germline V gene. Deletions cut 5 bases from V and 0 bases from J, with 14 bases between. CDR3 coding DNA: TGTGCCAGCAGCGCAGGGGGGGGAATCTCCTACAATGAGCAGTTCTTC. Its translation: CASSAGGGISYNEQFF.

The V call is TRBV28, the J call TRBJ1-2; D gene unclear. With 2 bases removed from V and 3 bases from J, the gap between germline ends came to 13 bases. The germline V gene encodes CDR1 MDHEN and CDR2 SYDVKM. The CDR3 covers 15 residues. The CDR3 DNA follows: TGTGCCAGCAGTTTAGGCCTGGGGTGGGACTATGGCTACACCTTC. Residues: CASSLGLGWDYGYTF.

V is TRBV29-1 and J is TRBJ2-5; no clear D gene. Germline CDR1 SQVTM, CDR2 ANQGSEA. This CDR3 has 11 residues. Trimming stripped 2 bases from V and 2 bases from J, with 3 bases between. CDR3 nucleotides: TGCAGCGTTGAACGGCAAGAGACCCAGTACTTC. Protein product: CSVERQETQYF.

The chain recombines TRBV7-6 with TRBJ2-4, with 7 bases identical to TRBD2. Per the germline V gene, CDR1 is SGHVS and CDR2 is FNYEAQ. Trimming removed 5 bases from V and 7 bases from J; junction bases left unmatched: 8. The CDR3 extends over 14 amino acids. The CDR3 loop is CASSPDRGGNIQYF. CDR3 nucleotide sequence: TGTGCCAGCAGCCCCGATAGGGGAGGGAACATTCAGTACTTC.

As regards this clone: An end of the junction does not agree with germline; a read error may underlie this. The CDR3 region has the DNA TGTGCTAGCAGCCGGGACAGGAACACCGGGGAGCTGTTTTTT. The encoded protein is CASSRDRNTGELFF. J is TRBJ2-2 and V is TRBV7-7; 7 bases line up with TRBD1. The germline V gene encodes CDR1 SSHAT and CDR2 FNYEAQ (reference sequence). This CDR3 spans 14 amino acids.

The CDR3 here is CASSSRYQETQYF. The CDR3 DNA sequence: TGTGCCAGCAGTTCCCGGTACCAAGAGACCCAGTACTTC. The V and J genes are TRBV27 and TRBJ2-5, with no clear D. Germline V gene data show CDR1 as MNHEY and CDR2 as SMNVEV (reference sequence). The ends were cut back, 4 bases at V and 0 bases at J, with 6 bases in the middle. CDR3 length: 13 amino acids.

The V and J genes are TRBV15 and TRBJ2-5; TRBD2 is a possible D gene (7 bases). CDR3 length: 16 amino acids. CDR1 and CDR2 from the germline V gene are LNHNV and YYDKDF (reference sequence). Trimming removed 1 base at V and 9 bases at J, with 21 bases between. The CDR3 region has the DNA TGTGCCACCAGCAGAGCCCTAGGGGGGGCCGTAGGGGCCCAGTACTTC. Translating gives CATSRALGGAVGAQYF.

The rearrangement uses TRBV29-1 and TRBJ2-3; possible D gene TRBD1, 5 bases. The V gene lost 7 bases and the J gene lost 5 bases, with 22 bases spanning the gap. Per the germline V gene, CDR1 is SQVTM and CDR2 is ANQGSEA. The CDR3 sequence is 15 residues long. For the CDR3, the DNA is TGCAGCGCCCAAGCAGGGCTGGGGATAGGAGATACGCAGTATTTT. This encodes CSAQAGLGIGDTQYF.

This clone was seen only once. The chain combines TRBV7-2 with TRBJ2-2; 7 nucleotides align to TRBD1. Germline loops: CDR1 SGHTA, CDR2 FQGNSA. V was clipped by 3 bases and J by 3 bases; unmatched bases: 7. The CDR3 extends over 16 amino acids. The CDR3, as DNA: TGTGCCAGCAGCTTCTCAGGGGGTTGGGACACCGGGGAGCTGTTTTTT. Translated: CASSFSGGWDTGELFF. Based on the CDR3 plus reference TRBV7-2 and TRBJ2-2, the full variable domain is GAGVSQSPSNKVTEKGKDVELRCDPISGHTALYWYRQSLGQGLEFLIYFQGNSAPDKSGLPSDRFSAERTGGSVSTLTIQRTQQEDSAVYLCASSFSGGWDTGELFFGEGSRLTVL.

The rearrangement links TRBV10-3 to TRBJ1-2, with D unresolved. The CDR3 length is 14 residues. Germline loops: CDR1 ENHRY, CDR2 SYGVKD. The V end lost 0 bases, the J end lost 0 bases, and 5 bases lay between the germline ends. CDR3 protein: CAISESASNYGYTF. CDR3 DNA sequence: TGTGCCATCAGTGAGTCGGCATCTAACTATGGCTACACCTTC.

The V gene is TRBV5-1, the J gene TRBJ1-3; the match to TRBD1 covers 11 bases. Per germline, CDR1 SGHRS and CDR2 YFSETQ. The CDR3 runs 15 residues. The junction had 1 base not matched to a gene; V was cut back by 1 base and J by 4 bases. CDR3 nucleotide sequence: TGCGCCAGCAGCTTGCGGACAGGGGGCGGAAACACCATATATTTT. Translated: CASSLRTGGGNTIYF.

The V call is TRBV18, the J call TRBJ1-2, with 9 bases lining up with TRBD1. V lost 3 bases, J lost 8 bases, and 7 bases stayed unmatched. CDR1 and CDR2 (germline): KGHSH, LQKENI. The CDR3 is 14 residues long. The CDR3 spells CASSPVDRGEGYTF. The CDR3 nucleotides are TGTGCCAGCTCACCGGTGGACAGGGGTGAAGGCTACACCTTC.

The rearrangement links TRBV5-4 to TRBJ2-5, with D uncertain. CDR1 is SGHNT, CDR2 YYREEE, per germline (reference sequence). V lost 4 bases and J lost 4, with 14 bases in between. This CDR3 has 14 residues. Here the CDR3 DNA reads TGTGCCAGCAGCGCCTCCGGACGGCTAGAGACCCAGTACTTC. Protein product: CASSASGRLETQYF.

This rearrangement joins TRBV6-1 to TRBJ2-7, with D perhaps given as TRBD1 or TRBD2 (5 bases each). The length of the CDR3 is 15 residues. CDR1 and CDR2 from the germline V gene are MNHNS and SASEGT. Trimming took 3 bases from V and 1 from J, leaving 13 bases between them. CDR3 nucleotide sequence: TGTGCCAGCAGTGACGACAGCGGACCGTCCTACGAGCAGTACTTC. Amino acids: CASSDDSGPSYEQYF.